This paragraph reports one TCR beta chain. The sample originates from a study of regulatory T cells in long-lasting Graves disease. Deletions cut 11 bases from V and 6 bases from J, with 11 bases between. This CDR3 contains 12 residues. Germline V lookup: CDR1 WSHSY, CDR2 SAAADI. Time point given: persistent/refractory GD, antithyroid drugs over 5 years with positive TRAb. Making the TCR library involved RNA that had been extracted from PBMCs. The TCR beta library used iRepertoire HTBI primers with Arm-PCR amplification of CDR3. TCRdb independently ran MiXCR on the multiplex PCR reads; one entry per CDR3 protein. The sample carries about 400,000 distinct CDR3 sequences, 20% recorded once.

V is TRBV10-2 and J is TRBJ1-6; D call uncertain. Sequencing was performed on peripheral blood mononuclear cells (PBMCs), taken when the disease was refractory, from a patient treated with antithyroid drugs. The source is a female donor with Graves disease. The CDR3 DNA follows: TGCGCCTCCCGGGAGGGTAATTCACCCCTCCACTTT. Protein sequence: CASREGNSPLHF.